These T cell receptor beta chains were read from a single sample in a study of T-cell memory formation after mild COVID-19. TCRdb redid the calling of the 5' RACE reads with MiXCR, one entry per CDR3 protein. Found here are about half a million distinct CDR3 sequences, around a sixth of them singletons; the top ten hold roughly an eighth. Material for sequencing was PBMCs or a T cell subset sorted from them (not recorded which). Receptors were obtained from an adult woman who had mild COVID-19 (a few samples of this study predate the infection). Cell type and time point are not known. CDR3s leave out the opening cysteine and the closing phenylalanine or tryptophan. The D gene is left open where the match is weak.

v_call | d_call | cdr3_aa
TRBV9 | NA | ASSVGGGNGEAF
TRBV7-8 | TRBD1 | ASSRTGSFQPQH
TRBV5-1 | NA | ASSLNDKNIQY
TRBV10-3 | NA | AISESGGKDQPQH
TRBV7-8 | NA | ASSRTVLAYEQY
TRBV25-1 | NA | ASSANLFREGYT
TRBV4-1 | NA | ASSQDPGSYEQY
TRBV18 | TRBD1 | ASSPGQNEKLF
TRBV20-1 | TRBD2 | SARTSSGRRNEQF
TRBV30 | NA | AWSLRGSYNEQF
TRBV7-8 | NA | ASSSLVLQETQY
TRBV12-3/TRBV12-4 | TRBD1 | ASGGTGDTYEQY
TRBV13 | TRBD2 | ASSPRLAGAGYNEQF
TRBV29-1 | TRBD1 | SVEPARQGYGAF
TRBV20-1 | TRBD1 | SAKSGTGAYNEQF
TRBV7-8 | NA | ASSFLGRGTTEAF
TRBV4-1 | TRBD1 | ASSHWTGEEDYGYT
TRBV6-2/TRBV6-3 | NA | ASRKTSNYGYT
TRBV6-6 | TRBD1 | ASSYSEGGPYNEQF
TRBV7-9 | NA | ASSLRTKAPDNEQF
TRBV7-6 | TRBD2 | ASSSRGSNTGELF
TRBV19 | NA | ASSIPPRGQPQH
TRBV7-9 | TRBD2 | ASSLFVAGGRNEQF
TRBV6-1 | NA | ASSATGGLNYNEQF
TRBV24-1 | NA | ATSDQSQPQH
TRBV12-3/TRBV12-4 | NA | ASSWASGNTIY